Listed below are T cell receptor beta chains from one sample, sequenced in a study of T cell responses to AZD1222 COVID-19 vaccine. Clones were sequenced by immunoSEQ multiplex PCR, and TCRdb holds only the in-frame ones, with some missing. The table includes under 95,000 clones, approximately 91% detected once. The material sequenced was peripheral blood, taken 28 days after the second AZD1222 dose. These receptors originate from an adult who received the AZD1222 COVID-19 vaccine. The conserved cysteine and the conserved F or W are not part of the CDR3 here.

TRBV4-3	TRBJ1-1	ASSQRAGGFTEAF
TRBV6-5	TRBJ1-6	ASGTTGINSPLH
TRBV5-4	TRBJ1-1	ASSYRDNTEAF
TRBV11-2	TRBJ1-2	ASSSTQTYGYT
TRBV7-2	TRBJ1-2	ASSWGPGDGNYGYT
TRBV3-1/TRBV3-2	TRBJ1-6	ASSQGVINSPLH
TRBV6-5	TRBJ1-1	ASRQTANTEAF
TRBV6-5	TRBJ2-3	ASSPGTETQTQY
TRBV5-1	TRBJ1-3	ASSPGTGGAFGNTIY
TRBV10-3	TRBJ1-1	AISLQGPNTEAF
TRBV7-6	TRBJ2-7	ASSLALTSGHYEQY
TRBV7-2	TRBJ1-4	ASSSQQGIENEKLF
TRBV27	TRBJ1-2	ASSLENSGDIYGYT
TRBV18	TRBJ2-1	ASSSNDYSSYNEQF
TRBV19	TRBJ1-2	ASNPLSTGYGYT
TRBV29-1	TRBJ2-5	SALPQSYQETQY
TRBV21-1	TRBJ2-3	ASSKVARASTDTQY
TRBV27	TRBJ2-1	ASRGLAGFHEQF
TRBV4-2	TRBJ2-5	ASSQGVRKQGETQY
TRBV2	TRBJ1-5	ASRGTGVQPQH
TRBV20-1	TRBJ1-1	SARRSEAF
TRBV9	TRBJ2-1	ASSVEGGIAGGPPQF
TRBV4-1	TRBJ2-1	ASSQGYADNEQF
TRBV5-1	TRBJ1-2	ASSLERQVDYGYT
TRBV20-1	TRBJ1-5	SASEGFVQPQH
TRBV19	TRBJ1-1	ASSIGGGRTEAF
TRBV3-1/TRBV3-2	TRBJ1-3	APPPGHPGNTIY
TRBV5-1	TRBJ2-7	ASSLGPQPSYEQY
TRBV19	TRBJ2-5	ASATERDRVRQETQY
TRBV11-2	TRBJ2-7	ASSSPPFYEQY
TRBV7-7	TRBJ2-3	ASSPGLASTDTQY
TRBV4-1	TRBJ2-3	ASSQVVGTSGNTDTQY
TRBV7-2	TRBJ2-7	ASSLSLHEQY
TRBV2	TRBJ2-3	ASSERFGSVTDTQY
TRBV28	TRBJ1-6	ASRPTTGGHSPLH
TRBV7-8	TRBJ2-5	ASSLEVQIQETQY
TRBV6-5	TRBJ2-1	ASSYAPYNEQF
TRBV11-2	TRBJ2-2	ASTRLGELF
TRBV19	TRBJ2-7	ASRDSSSYEQY
TRBV20-1	TRBJ1-5	SASIRSTGNQPQH
TRBV19	TRBJ2-2	ASRTAAANTGELF
TRBV15	TRBJ2-3	ATSRPPRGADTQY
TRBV19	TRBJ2-2	ASSKMSQVNTGELF
TRBV15	TRBJ1-1	ATSREARDGANTEAF
TRBV7-3	TRBJ2-1	ASSQLILNEQF
TRBV27	TRBJ1-5	ASSLLSTFNQPQH
TRBV7-2	TRBJ2-3	ASSLASGSTDTQY
TRBV6-5	TRBJ1-1	ASSRTGREAF
TRBV19	TRBJ2-1	ASSMRGSSYNEQF
TRBV2	TRBJ1-4	ASSRQGVPNEKLF
TRBV11-2	TRBJ1-1	ASSSYTEAF
TRBV29-1	TRBJ1-4	SVIPGRTSNEKLF
TRBV3-1/TRBV3-2	TRBJ2-1	ASSQALAGGRGEQF
TRBV28	TRBJ2-1	ASSPNLEQF
TRBV14	TRBJ2-1	ASSQVSSHRDEQF
TRBV5-6	TRBJ2-5	ASSAPGLADQETQY
TRBV4-2	TRBJ2-3	ASSLFPTGTSTDTQY